This T cell receptor beta chain was documented in a study of blood T cell repertoires in COVID-19. Here immunoSEQ multiplex PCR was the method, and the copy in TCRdb shows in-frame clones only, minus some. The data show 490,000 or so clones, roughly 90% seen once. Only a few counts were recorded for this clone. This TCR was sampled from a woman in her thirties or forties who had recovered from COVID-19. The sequencing sample was made of PBMCs or T cells enriched from blood (not recorded which).

The CDR3 coding sequence is TGTGCCAGCTCTCGGACAGGTCGCGAAAAACTGTTTTTT. Encoded protein: CASSRTGREKLFF. The gene calls are TRBV14 and TRBJ1-4, with 7 nucleotides matching TRBD1. J gave up 8 bases and V 8 bases, and 8 bases lay outside the gene matches. The CDR3 contains 13 residues. Germline values: CDR1 SGHDN, CDR2 FVKESK.